This entry lists 21 T cell receptor beta chains sequenced from one sample in a study of shared clonotypes between healthy human individuals. Method: immunoSEQ multiplex PCR; TCRdb's copy keeps in-frame clones and lacks some. This sample yields some 530,000 clones, of which 70% to 85% are seen a single time; about 12% belongs to the top ten. The specimen was PBMCs. All receptors come from a woman between 40 and 50 years old in good health. Some clones in this sample may be carry-over from other donors' samples.

This chain uses TRBV28 with TRBJ1-2; 8 bases fit TRBD1. CDR1 is MDHEN and CDR2 is SYDVKM in the germline V gene. This CDR3 spans 12 amino acids. Trimming took 8 bases from V and 8 from J; bases not matched to a gene: 7. The CDR3 is CASCWSGGGYTF. For the CDR3, the DNA is TGTGCCAGCTGTTGGTCAGGGGGCGGCTACACCTTC.

J is TRBJ2-1 and V is TRBV6-1; D gene ambiguous. The CDR3 extends over 19 amino acids. CDR1 and CDR2 from the germline V gene are MNHNS and SASEGT. Trimming stripped 3 bases from V and 0 bases from J, with 21 bases between. In DNA, the CDR3 is TGTGCCAGCAGTGACCCTGGAGCGTCCCTAAGGAGCTCCTACAATGAGCAGTTCTTC. Protein sequence: CASSDPGASLRSSYNEQFF.

This rearrangement joins TRBV4-1 to TRBJ1-2, with 7 bases lining up with TRBD1. The germline gives CDR1 MGHRA, CDR2 YSYEKL. With V trimmed by 5 bases and J by 3 bases, 6 bases remained unmatched. The CDR3 length is 14 residues. In DNA, the CDR3 is TGCGCCAGCAGCGGCCGACAGGGCGACTATGGCTACACCTTC. Translation gives CASSGRQGDYGYTF.

This rearrangement joins TRBV19 to TRBJ2-5; D is unclear. Germline loops: CDR1 LNHDA, CDR2 SQIVND (reference sequence). V lost 5 bases and J 2 bases, leaving 9 bases between the germline ends. CDR3 length equals 13 residues. CDR3 amino acids: CASSVARQETQYF. The CDR3 DNA is TGTGCCAGTAGTGTCGCCCGGCAAGAGACCCAGTACTTC.

The rearrangement uses TRBV6-6 and TRBJ2-7; the match to TRBD1 covers 9 bases. This CDR3 spans 14 amino acids. Per the germline V gene, CDR1 is MNHNY and CDR2 is SVGAGI (reference sequence). V shed 6 bases, J shed 0 bases, and the junction held 3 bases outside the gene matches. In DNA, the CDR3 is TGTGCCAGCAGAGCGACAGGGGGCTCCTACGAGCAGTACTTC. Translation gives CASRATGGSYEQYF.

The chain is built from TRBV21-1 and TRBJ2-1. TRBV21-1 is a listed pseudogene. The CDR3 is 15 amino acids. In DNA form, the CDR3 reads TGTGCCAGCACCTCGCCGGGACGCACCTACAATGAGCAGTTCTTC. Translation: CASTSPGRTYNEQFF.

This clone appeared once. The chain combines TRBV11-2 with TRBJ2-1; 11 positions match TRBD2. V was pared by 5 bases and J by 9 bases, with 15 bases of the junction left unmatched. Germline lookup yields CDR1 SGHAT and CDR2 FQNNGV. The CDR3 consists of 17 residues. The CDR3 protein is CASSPPGSGRALSEQFF. DNA for the CDR3: TGTGCCAGCAGCCCGCCGGGTAGCGGGAGGGCCTTGAGTGAGCAGTTCTTC.

This clone was seen only a few times. The J gene is TRBJ2-7, the V gene TRBV28; TRBD2 matches at 12 bases. Trimming took 3 bases from V and 5 from J; bases not matched to a gene: 5. The germline gives CDR1 MDHEN, CDR2 SYDVKM. The CDR3 sequence is 15 residues long. This CDR3 reads CASSLTSGSIHEQYF. CDR3 nucleotides: TGTGCCAGCAGTTTGACTAGCGGGAGTATCCACGAGCAGTACTTC.

J is TRBJ1-4 and V is TRBV28; 9 bases agree with TRBD1. The CDR3 runs to 15 residues. J was trimmed by 7 bases and V by 5 bases; bases with no gene match: 8. Looked up from germline, CDR1 is MDHEN and CDR2 is SYDVKM. The CDR3 DNA reads TGTGCCAGCAGTACGCCGGGGACAGGGCTTGAAAAACTGTTTTTT. This encodes CASSTPGTGLEKLFF.

The J gene is TRBJ2-1, the V gene TRBV7-7, with D possibly matching TRBD1 (6 bases). CDR3 length equals 13 residues. Germline V lookup: CDR1 SSHAT, CDR2 FNYEAQ (reference sequence). Trimming stripped 5 bases from V and 4 bases from J, with 9 bases between. In DNA form, the CDR3 reads TGTGCCAGCAGCCCGGACAGTTACAATGAGCAGTTCTTC. It specifies CASSPDSYNEQFF.

This chain uses TRBV27 with TRBJ2-7, with 13 bases matching TRBD2. The CDR3 loop spans 18 amino acids. Trimming cost V 3 bases and J 0 bases; bases outside gene matches: 8. In germline, CDR1 is MNHEY, CDR2 SMNVEV (reference sequence). The CDR3 protein is CASSFGGLAGRGSYEQYF. The CDR3 DNA reads as TGTGCCAGCAGTTTCGGGGGACTAGCGGGAAGGGGCTCCTACGAGCAGTACTTC.

The chain has TRBV6-4 and TRBJ2-1, with D possibly matching TRBD2 (5 bases). CDR1 is MRHNA and CDR2 is SNTAGT in the germline V gene. This CDR3 region has 16 residues. With 3 bases removed from V and 0 bases from J, the gap between germline ends came to 12 bases. The chain's CDR3 is CASSEFLAGSYNEQFF. The DNA for the CDR3 is TGTGCCAGCAGTGAATTCTTGGCGGGCTCCTACAATGAGCAGTTCTTC.

The genes are TRBV11-2 and TRBJ2-7, with D tentatively TRBD1 or TRBD2 (5 bases each). The CDR3 extends over 15 amino acids. Germline V lookup: CDR1 SGHAT, CDR2 FQNNGV. Trimming removed 7 bases at V and 0 bases at J, with 16 bases between. The CDR3 protein is CASKSWKGSSYEQYF. In DNA, the CDR3 is TGTGCCAGCAAATCTTGGAAGGGGAGCTCCTACGAGCAGTACTTC. Drawing the rest from reference TRBV11-2 and TRBJ2-7, the complete variable domain is EAGVAQSPRYKIIEKRQSVAFWCNPISGHATLYWYQQILGQGPKLLIQFQNNGVVDDSQLPKDRFSAERLKGVDSTLKIQPAKLEDSAVYLCASKSWKGSSYEQYFGPGTRLTVT.

This clone was recorded many times. This sample also contains other DNA sequences that code for the same CDR3. V is TRBV29-1 and J is TRBJ1-1; no reliable D call. Germline V gives CDR1 SQVTM, CDR2 ANQGSEA. V dropped 3 bases and J dropped 1 base, with 9 bases sitting between them. This CDR3 region has 13 residues. The DNA of the CDR3 is TGCAGCGTTGACGCAGCCGGGAACACTGAAGCTTTCTTT. Its translation: CSVDAAGNTEAFF.

The chain recombines TRBV28 with TRBJ2-4; D not certain. Germline CDR1 is MDHEN and CDR2 is SYDVKM. This CDR3 spans 18 amino acids. V lost 3 bases, J lost 0 bases, and 18 bases lay in between. This chain's CDR3 is CASSLSYVRQIAKNIQYF. Written as DNA, the CDR3 is TGTGCCAGCAGTTTGTCCTACGTGAGACAAATAGCCAAAAACATTCAGTACTTC.

The chain combines TRBV7-9 with TRBJ1-5, with D possibly being TRBD1 (6 bases). Trimming stripped 5 bases from V and 3 bases from J, with 8 bases between. The germline CDR1 and CDR2 sequences are SEHNR and FQNEAQ (reference sequence). The CDR3 contains 13 residues. The CDR3 DNA follows: TGTGCCAGCAGCACAGGGACCAATCAGCCCCAGCATTTT. Amino acid sequence: CASSTGTNQPQHF.

About this clone: Additional DNA sequences in this sample encode the identical CDR3. The V call is TRBV18, the J call TRBJ1-5, with unresolved D. Trimming cost V 2 bases and J 6 bases, with 5 bases left between them. Germline CDR1 and CDR2: KGHSH and LQKENI. This CDR3 is 12 amino acids long. CDR3 sequence (DNA): TGTGCCAGCTCACCAGGTTCTCAGCCCCAGCATTTT. Its translation is CASSPGSQPQHF.

This clone turned up a few times. The CDR3 reads CASSDGAGGGKLFF. DNA of the CDR3: TGCGCCAGCAGTGACGGGGCAGGGGGCGGAAAACTGTTTTTT. This sequence joins TRBV10-2 and TRBJ1-4, with 8 nucleotides matching TRBD1. From germline, CDR1 is WSHSY and CDR2 SAAADI. This CDR3 has 14 amino acids. J lost 10 bases, V lost 3 bases, and 7 bases had no gene match.

The V gene is TRBV13, the J gene TRBJ2-1; 11 nucleotides line up with TRBD2. V shed 8 bases, J shed 4 bases, and the junction held 10 bases outside the gene matches. The germline V gene has CDR1 PRHDT and CDR2 FYEKMQ (reference sequence). The CDR3 spans 16 residues. In DNA, the CDR3 is TGTGCCAGCCGCCGGCTGGGACTAGCGGTATACAATGAGCAGTTCTTC. It translates to CASRRLGLAVYNEQFF.

As for this clone: Other nucleotide sequences in the sample specify the same CDR3. This sequence joins TRBV18 and TRBJ2-7; D gene unclear. This CDR3 is built from 13 residues. Germline V gene sequence: CDR1 KGHSH, CDR2 LQKENI. Trimming cost V 3 bases and J 2 bases, with 8 bases left between them. The CDR3: CASSPGGPYEQYF. In DNA, the CDR3 is TGTGCCAGCTCACCGGGCGGACCCTACGAGCAGTACTTC.

V is TRBV7-9 and J is TRBJ2-1, with a tentative D call TRBD1 (6 bases). Germline-derived CDR1 and CDR2 are SEHNR and FQNEAQ (reference sequence). The CDR3 length is 13 residues. V was trimmed by 4 bases and J by 8 bases, leaving 12 bases between them. The CDR3 nucleotides read TGTGCCAGCAGCTCCAGGGGTGGGGATGAGCAGTTCTTC. Translation gives CASSSRGGDEQFF.